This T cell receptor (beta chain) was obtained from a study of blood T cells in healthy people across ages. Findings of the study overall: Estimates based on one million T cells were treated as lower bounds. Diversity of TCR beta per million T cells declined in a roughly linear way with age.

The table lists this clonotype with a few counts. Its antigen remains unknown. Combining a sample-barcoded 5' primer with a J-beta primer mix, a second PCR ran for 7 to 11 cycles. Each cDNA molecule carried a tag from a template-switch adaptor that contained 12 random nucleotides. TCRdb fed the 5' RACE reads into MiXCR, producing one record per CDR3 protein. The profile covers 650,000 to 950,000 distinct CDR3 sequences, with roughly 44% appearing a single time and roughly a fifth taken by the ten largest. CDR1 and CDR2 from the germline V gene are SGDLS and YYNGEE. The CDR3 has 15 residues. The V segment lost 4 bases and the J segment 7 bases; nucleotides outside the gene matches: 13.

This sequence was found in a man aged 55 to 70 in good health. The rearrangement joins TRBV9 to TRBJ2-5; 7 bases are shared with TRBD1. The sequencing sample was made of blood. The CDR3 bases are TGTGCCAGCAGCCCTTGGGACAGCCCTGGAGGGACCCAGTACTTC. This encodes CASSPWDSPGGTQYF.